The following is a T cell receptor beta chain sequence with its context. No antigen is known for it. Germline V gene sequence: CDR1 SGDLS, CDR2 YYNGEE. The CDR3 runs 16 residues. V lost 0 bases, J lost 7 bases, and 19 bases lay in between. This entry is derived from a study of cytomegalovirus exposure and HLA in healthy donors. Both 60 Vbeta primers and 13 Jbeta primers went into the PCR. TCRdb keeps only in-frame clones here, not all; method: immunoSEQ multiplex PCR. The sample contains more than 85,000 clones, 65% to 85% of which appear only once. Each donor was healthy, and each was a bone marrow donor. Study-level results: Associated with cytomegalovirus, according to the listing, were approximately 160 TCR beta chains.

Sequencing was performed on PBMCs. This sequence joins TRBV9 and TRBJ1-2, with D perhaps TRBD1 (5 bases). This receptor was taken from a male donor in good health and CMV-seronegative. The CDR3 sequence is CASSVGGGIHGFGYTF. The CDR3 DNA sequence: TGTGCCAGCAGCGTAGGTGGGGGGATTCATGGATTTGGCTACACCTTC. The full variable domain, rest sourced from reference TRBV9 and TRBJ1-2, is DSGVTQTPKHLITATGQRVTLRCSPRSGDLSVYWYQQSLDQGLQFLIQYYNGEERAKGNILERFSAQQFPDLHSELNLSSLELGDSALYFCASSVGGGIHGFGYTFGSGTRLTVV.